This TCR beta chain was sequenced in a study of T cells after yellow fever vaccination. Each CDR3 protein is one row after TCRdb ran MiXCR on the 5' RACE reads. The table has about 300,000 distinct CDR3 sequences, 3% to 4.5% seen once. The CDR3 runs to 14 residues. Germline CDR1 reads SGHTA; CDR2 reads FQGNSA. V was clipped by 5 bases and J by 4 bases; unmatched bases: 5. This clonotype was detected ten times or more. The antigen is not known. The study's findings and limits: Abundant bulk-population clonotypes could contaminate the FACS-sorted repertoires.

The receptor comes from a young man who received the YFV17D yellow fever vaccine. The sample was PBMCs, taken 5 days after the yellow fever booster vaccination. The V gene is TRBV7-2, the J gene TRBJ2-7; 10 nucleotides match TRBD1. CDR3 in amino acids: CASSAGQGRYEQYF. The CDR3, as DNA: TGTGCCAGCAGCGCGGGACAGGGGCGTTACGAGCAGTACTTC.